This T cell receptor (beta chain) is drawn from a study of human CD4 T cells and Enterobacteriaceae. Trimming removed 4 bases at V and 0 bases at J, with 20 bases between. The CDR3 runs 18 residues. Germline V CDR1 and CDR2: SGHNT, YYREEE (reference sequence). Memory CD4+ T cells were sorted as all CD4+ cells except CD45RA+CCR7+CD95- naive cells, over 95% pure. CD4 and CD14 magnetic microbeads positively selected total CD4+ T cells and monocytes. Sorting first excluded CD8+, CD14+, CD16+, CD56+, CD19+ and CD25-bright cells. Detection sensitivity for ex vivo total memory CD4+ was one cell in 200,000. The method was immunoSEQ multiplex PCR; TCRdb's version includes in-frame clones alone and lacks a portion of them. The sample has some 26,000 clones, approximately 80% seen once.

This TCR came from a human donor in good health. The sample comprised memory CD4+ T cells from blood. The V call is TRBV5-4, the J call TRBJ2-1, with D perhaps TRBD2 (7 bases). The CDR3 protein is CASSPHSGTYSSYNEQFF. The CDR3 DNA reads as TGTGCCAGCAGCCCGCACAGCGGGACATATAGCTCCTACAATGAGCAGTTCTTC.